These T cell receptor beta chains were read from a single sample in a study of shared clonotypes between healthy human individuals. TCRdb's table, derived via immunoSEQ multiplex PCR, lists solely in-frame clones and lacks some. The data show 560,000 or so clones, with roughly 96% seen just once and around 0.1% held by the top ten. The sequencing input was naive CD8+ T cells sorted from blood. These receptor sequences come from a woman younger than 45 in good health. CDR3s include the opening cysteine and the closing phenylalanine or tryptophan. Each record gives: clone size, CDR3 length, J gene, V gene, D gene, CDR3 DNA, CDR3 protein. A D gene is named only where the DNA matches it firmly. A clone size is listed for some rows: how often the clone was seen (once, few, many), or a class if it is expanded.

clone size: -
CDR3 length: 19
J gene: TRBJ2-2
V gene: TRBV5-4
D gene: TRBD2
CDR3 DNA: TGTGCCAGCAGACTGTGGGGCGCCGGGACTAGCGGGAGTGACGGGGAGCTGTTTTTT
CDR3 protein: CASRLWGAGTSGSDGELFF

clone size: -
CDR3 length: 14
J gene: TRBJ2-7
V gene: TRBV11-2
D gene: TRBD2
CDR3 DNA: TGTGCCAGCAGTTCGATAGCGGGAGGCTACGAGCAGTACTTC
CDR3 protein: CASSSIAGGYEQYF

clone size: -
CDR3 length: 15
J gene: TRBJ2-5
V gene: TRBV11-2
D gene: TRBD2
CDR3 DNA: TGTGCCAGCAGCTCCCGGGTGGCGGGAGGGGAGACCCAGTACTTC
CDR3 protein: CASSSRVAGGETQYF

clone size: -
CDR3 length: 13
J gene: TRBJ1-2
V gene: TRBV11-2
D gene: -
CDR3 DNA: TGTGCCAGCAGCTTCGGACCATCCTATGGCTACACCTTC
CDR3 protein: CASSFGPSYGYTF

clone size: -
CDR3 length: 14
J gene: TRBJ2-3
V gene: TRBV7-8
D gene: -
CDR3 DNA: TGTGCCAGCGGAGCCACCGGGACCACAGATACGCAGTATTTT
CDR3 protein: CASGATGTTDTQYF

clone size: -
CDR3 length: 13
J gene: TRBJ1-5
V gene: TRBV28
D gene: -
CDR3 DNA: TGTGCCAGCAGTTTTTCACCCAGGGCAGCCCAGCATTTT
CDR3 protein: CASSFSPRAAQHF

clone size: -
CDR3 length: 18
J gene: TRBJ2-1
V gene: TRBV13
D gene: TRBD1
CDR3 DNA: TGTGCCAGCAGCTCGGAAAACAGGGGAATAAGCTCCTACAATGAGCAGTTCTTC
CDR3 protein: CASSSENRGISSYNEQFF

clone size: -
CDR3 length: 13
J gene: TRBJ2-7
V gene: TRBV7-8
D gene: TRBD1
CDR3 DNA: TGTGCCAGCAGCTTAGGGACAGGGCCTAATCGGTACTTC
CDR3 protein: CASSLGTGPNRYF

clone size: -
CDR3 length: 14
J gene: TRBJ2-3
V gene: TRBV5-6
D gene: -
CDR3 DNA: TGTGCCAGCAGCTCCCCGGGACTCACAGATACGCAGTATTTT
CDR3 protein: CASSSPGLTDTQYF

clone size: -
CDR3 length: 13
J gene: TRBJ1-2
V gene: TRBV27
D gene: -
CDR3 DNA: TGTGCCACCAGGGGAGGTGGTAACTATGGCTACACCTTC
CDR3 protein: CATRGGGNYGYTF

clone size: -
CDR3 length: 16
J gene: TRBJ1-4
V gene: TRBV18
D gene: -
CDR3 DNA: TGTGCCAGCTCACCACCCCCAGGGGAGGTGGTTGAAAAACTGTTTTTT
CDR3 protein: CASSPPPGEVVEKLFF

clone size: -
CDR3 length: 15
J gene: TRBJ2-1
V gene: TRBV4-1
D gene: TRBD2
CDR3 DNA: TGCGCCAGCAGCCAGGGACTAGCGCCTTTCAATGAGCAGTTCTTC
CDR3 protein: CASSQGLAPFNEQFF

clone size: -
CDR3 length: 17
J gene: TRBJ2-7
V gene: TRBV27
D gene: -
CDR3 DNA: TGTGCCAGCAGTTTAGGATCGCCGGGTCCCCCACCCTACGAGCAGTACTTC
CDR3 protein: CASSLGSPGPPPYEQYF

clone size: -
CDR3 length: 16
J gene: TRBJ2-3
V gene: TRBV7-3
D gene: -
CDR3 DNA: TGTGCCAGCAGCTTAAGTGCGTTCTTAAGCACAGATACGCAGTATTTT
CDR3 protein: CASSLSAFLSTDTQYF

clone size: -
CDR3 length: 15
J gene: TRBJ2-5
V gene: TRBV10-3
D gene: TRBD1
CDR3 DNA: TGTGCCATCAGTGAGTCGAACAGGGGCGGCGAGACCCAGTACTTC
CDR3 protein: CAISESNRGGETQYF

clone size: -
CDR3 length: 15
J gene: TRBJ2-7
V gene: TRBV4-2
D gene: TRBD2
CDR3 DNA: TGTGCCAGCAGCCCCTGGACTAGCGGAATTTACGAGCAGTACTTC
CDR3 protein: CASSPWTSGIYEQYF

clone size: -
CDR3 length: 15
J gene: TRBJ2-6
V gene: TRBV5-4
D gene: -
CDR3 DNA: TGTGCCAGCAGCCCGACAGACCTCGGGGCCAACGTCCTGACTTTC
CDR3 protein: CASSPTDLGANVLTF

clone size: -
CDR3 length: 13
J gene: TRBJ2-7
V gene: TRBV27
D gene: -
CDR3 DNA: TGTGCCAGCAGTTTAAATTCGGGGGTCGAGCAGTACTTC
CDR3 protein: CASSLNSGVEQYF

clone size: -
CDR3 length: 15
J gene: TRBJ2-5
V gene: TRBV7-9
D gene: TRBD1
CDR3 DNA: TGTGCCAGCAGCTTCGGACAGGGGGCGATGGAGACCCAGTACTTC
CDR3 protein: CASSFGQGAMETQYF

clone size: -
CDR3 length: 14
J gene: TRBJ2-7
V gene: TRBV11-2
D gene: -
CDR3 DNA: TGTGCCAGCAGCTTAGATCCTCGGGGGAGTGAGCAGTACTTC
CDR3 protein: CASSLDPRGSEQYF

clone size: -
CDR3 length: 17
J gene: TRBJ1-1
V gene: TRBV7-8
D gene: -
CDR3 DNA: TGTGCCAGCAGCTTAGCGGAACTTCCCCAAGAAGGTACTGAAGCTTTCTTT
CDR3 protein: CASSLAELPQEGTEAFF

clone size: -
CDR3 length: 16
J gene: TRBJ2-7
V gene: TRBV2
D gene: TRBD1
CDR3 DNA: TGTGCCAGCAGTGAAGACAGGGGCGACCACTCCTACGAGCAGTACTTC
CDR3 protein: CASSEDRGDHSYEQYF

clone size: -
CDR3 length: 18
J gene: TRBJ2-2
V gene: TRBV5-4
D gene: TRBD2
CDR3 DNA: TGTGCCAGCAGCTTGGGCCCGGGAGGGAGGGGGAACACCGGGGAGCTGTTTTTT
CDR3 protein: CASSLGPGGRGNTGELFF

clone size: -
CDR3 length: 15
J gene: TRBJ1-1
V gene: TRBV25-1
D gene: -
CDR3 DNA: TGTGCTACGCAGCAAATTGGAGGGTCCGACACTGAAGCTTTTTTT
CDR3 protein: CATQQIGGSDTEAFF

clone size: -
CDR3 length: 16
J gene: TRBJ2-1
V gene: TRBV27
D gene: TRBD1
CDR3 DNA: TGTGCCAGCAGTTCTGGCCCGGGACAGGGAAACAATGAGCAGTTCTTC
CDR3 protein: CASSSGPGQGNNEQFF

clone size: -
CDR3 length: 15
J gene: TRBJ2-7
V gene: TRBV14
D gene: -
CDR3 DNA: TGTGCCAGCAGCCAAGGACATCTGAGCTCCTACGAGCAGTACTTC
CDR3 protein: CASSQGHLSSYEQYF

clone size: -
CDR3 length: 15
J gene: TRBJ1-2
V gene: TRBV28
D gene: TRBD1
CDR3 DNA: TGTGCCAGCAACCAGGACAGGGATAAGTCCTATGGCTACACCTTC
CDR3 protein: CASNQDRDKSYGYTF

clone size: -
CDR3 length: 15
J gene: TRBJ2-1
V gene: TRBV5-6
D gene: TRBD1
CDR3 DNA: TGTGCCAGCAGCGCGGACAGGGCGAACACCCATGAGCAGTTCTTC
CDR3 protein: CASSADRANTHEQFF

clone size: once
CDR3 length: 14
J gene: TRBJ1-4
V gene: TRBV7-9
D gene: -
CDR3 DNA: TGTGCCAGCAGCTTACAGGGTTCTAATGAAAAACTGTTTTTT
CDR3 protein: CASSLQGSNEKLFF

clone size: -
CDR3 length: 11
J gene: TRBJ1-1
V gene: TRBV27
D gene: -
CDR3 DNA: TGTGCCAGCAGTTCTCCCCCTGAAGCTTTCTTT
CDR3 protein: CASSSPPEAFF

clone size: -
CDR3 length: 11
J gene: TRBJ2-2
V gene: TRBV6-6
D gene: -
CDR3 DNA: TGTTGCACCTCAGGGTCCGGGGAGCTGTTTTTT
CDR3 protein: CCTSGSGELFF

clone size: -
CDR3 length: 18
J gene: TRBJ1-5
V gene: TRBV7-3
D gene: -
CDR3 DNA: TGTGCCAGCAGCTTAAAAAGGGTTTGGCCAGGGGCTAATCAGCCCCAGCATTTT
CDR3 protein: CASSLKRVWPGANQPQHF

clone size: -
CDR3 length: 13
J gene: TRBJ2-5
V gene: TRBV27
D gene: TRBD1
CDR3 DNA: TGTGCCAGCAGTCGGGACAGCCAAGGGACCCAGTACTTC
CDR3 protein: CASSRDSQGTQYF

clone size: -
CDR3 length: 14
J gene: TRBJ2-7
V gene: TRBV4-1
D gene: -
CDR3 DNA: TGCGCCAGCAGCCAAGATCCGGGATGGGTCGAGCAGTACTTC
CDR3 protein: CASSQDPGWVEQYF

clone size: -
CDR3 length: 13
J gene: TRBJ2-7
V gene: TRBV4-2
D gene: -
CDR3 DNA: TGTGCCAGCAGCCCGGGTGGGTCCTACGAGCAGTACTTC
CDR3 protein: CASSPGGSYEQYF

clone size: -
CDR3 length: 13
J gene: TRBJ2-2
V gene: TRBV28
D gene: -
CDR3 DNA: TGTGCCAGCAGTCTCCTGAACACCGGGGAGCTGTTTTTT
CDR3 protein: CASSLLNTGELFF

clone size: -
CDR3 length: 15
J gene: TRBJ1-2
V gene: TRBV11-2
D gene: TRBD1
CDR3 DNA: TGTGCCAGCAGCTCGCCGGGACAGGGGGTCTATGGCTACACCTTC
CDR3 protein: CASSSPGQGVYGYTF

clone size: -
CDR3 length: 15
J gene: TRBJ1-1
V gene: TRBV6-5
D gene: -
CDR3 DNA: TGTGCCAGCAGTTACGGATGGTCGTGGAACACTGAAGCTTTCTTT
CDR3 protein: CASSYGWSWNTEAFF

clone size: -
CDR3 length: 17
J gene: TRBJ2-7
V gene: TRBV14
D gene: -
CDR3 DNA: TGTGCCAGCAGCCAAGAATCCTGGACAAGCCTCTCCTACGAGCAGTACTTC
CDR3 protein: CASSQESWTSLSYEQYF

clone size: -
CDR3 length: 15
J gene: TRBJ2-7
V gene: TRBV27
D gene: TRBD2
CDR3 DNA: TGTGCCAGCAGTTTATCTAGCGGGAGCCTCAACGAGCAGTACTTC
CDR3 protein: CASSLSSGSLNEQYF

clone size: -
CDR3 length: 12
J gene: TRBJ2-7
V gene: TRBV29-1
D gene: -
CDR3 DNA: TGCAGCGTTGAAGATTACGGGTACGAGCAGTACTTC
CDR3 protein: CSVEDYGYEQYF

clone size: -
CDR3 length: 13
J gene: TRBJ1-1
V gene: TRBV19
D gene: -
CDR3 DNA: TGTGCCAGTAGTATCGGGGTGAACACTGAAGCTTTCTTT
CDR3 protein: CASSIGVNTEAFF

clone size: -
CDR3 length: 14
J gene: TRBJ2-3
V gene: TRBV5-6
D gene: -
CDR3 DNA: TGTGCCAGCAGCTTCTGGGTTAGCACAGATACGCAGTATTTT
CDR3 protein: CASSFWVSTDTQYF

clone size: -
CDR3 length: 15
J gene: TRBJ2-2
V gene: TRBV4-1
D gene: -
CDR3 DNA: TGCGCCAGCAGCCAACAGGGGAAGGTCGCCGGGGAGCTGTTTTTT
CDR3 protein: CASSQQGKVAGELFF

clone size: once
CDR3 length: 14
J gene: TRBJ1-1
V gene: TRBV6-6
D gene: -
CDR3 DNA: TGTGCCAGCAGCCCAGTAGGGGGAGGGACTGAAGCTTTCTTT
CDR3 protein: CASSPVGGGTEAFF